The sequence of this T cell receptor (beta chain) was determined in a study of a mutant IDH1 vaccine in newly diagnosed glioma (dated by TCRdb to the early 2020s). Study-level background: Patients were given eight vaccinations, in weeks 1, 3, 5, 7, 11, 15, 19 and 23, which matched visits V03 through V10. In the chemotherapy-containing groups, vaccination started alongside temozolomide cycles, whereas in patients who had radiotherapy alone it started 4-6 weeks after radiotherapy. Of the approximately 32 treated patients, approximately 62% were male and 37.5% were female, and the mean age was approximately 41 years. Prior to enrollment, standard therapy consisting of radiotherapy alone, temozolomide alone, or radiochemotherapy with temozolomide had been administered to patients, with the combination being received by most patients. Peripheral blood samples were drawn at six visits, namely V03 (baseline), V05, V07, V10, V12 and V13. For exploratory analyses, longitudinal TCRB deep sequencing was carried out in more than 20 treated patients wherever samples were available. General study outcomes and caveats: Vaccine-induced immune responses across multiple MHC alleles were detected in around 92% of patients. The authors noted that analyses of patient blood samples could not be reproduced because of sample limitations. Selection of PBMC samples for TCRB deep sequencing was based on availability. Pseudoprogression seemed to be unrelated to changes in the top peripheral T cell clonotypes found by TCRB sequencing.

Counted from cysteine to phenylalanine, this CDR3 has 14 amino acids. Only the CDR3 region is kept as DNA, spanning 42 bases read in frame from base 1. The germline V gene yields MDHEN for CDR1 and SYDVKM for CDR2. Germline trimming: 6 bases from V, 3 bases from J; junction bases outside gene matches: 6. Sample time point, as interpreted from the label and publication: week 11, during vaccination. Each vaccine dose was 300 ug of a 20-mer mutant IDH1 peptide in Montanide, given subcutaneously with topical imiquimod. Newly diagnosed WHO grade 3 or 4 IDH1-mutant astrocytomas showing loss of nuclear ATRX were present in the donors. The samples were drawn from NOA16, a multicentre, single-arm, open-label phase I trial in Germany that tested a mutant IDH1 peptide vaccine in humans for the first time. Genomic DNA for TCRB sequencing was extracted from EDTA blood using the DNeasy Blood and Tissue Kit. The method was the immunoSEQ multiplex PCR assay. Rearranged TCR beta chain sequences were amplified with the hsTCRB Kit following the manufacturer's protocol. An Illumina MiSeq was used to sequence the TCRB libraries. Per the original workflow: Demultiplexing, trimming and gene mapping were performed with the kit vendor's proprietary platform. Drawn from immuneACCESS, this table holds only the in-frame rearrangements with V and J called that TCRdb kept. Clones are partly lost; checked studies trace under half to an unresolved V gene and leave the rest unexplained. That table furnishes V, J and clone size, whereas the DNA furnished D and trimming. Counted in this sample were around 120,000 clones; 80% of them appeared once. Of the sample, under 7% falls within the top ten clones.

Details on this clone: Its binding antigen is unknown. Base-call qualities are not available, and no considerably larger clone is one nucleotide away.

This TCR was sampled from a man aged 40-55 years with glioma. This sequence uses TRBV28 and TRBJ1-1, and 8 junction bases match TRBD1. Specimen: PBMCs, collected from a glioma patient whose treatment included an IDH1 peptide vaccine. The CDR3 has the sequence CASRSPGGYTEAFF. The nucleotide sequence is TGTGCCAGCAGATCCCCAGGGGGCTACACTGAAGCTTTCTTT. The reference TRBV28 and TRBJ1-1 proteins fill in what lies around the CDR3, so the full variable domain reads DVKVTQSSRYLVKRTGEKVFLECVQDMDHENMFWYRQDPGLGLRLIYFSYDVKMKEKGDIPEGYSVSREKKERFSLILESASTNQTSMYLCASRSPGGYTEAFFGQGTRLTVV.